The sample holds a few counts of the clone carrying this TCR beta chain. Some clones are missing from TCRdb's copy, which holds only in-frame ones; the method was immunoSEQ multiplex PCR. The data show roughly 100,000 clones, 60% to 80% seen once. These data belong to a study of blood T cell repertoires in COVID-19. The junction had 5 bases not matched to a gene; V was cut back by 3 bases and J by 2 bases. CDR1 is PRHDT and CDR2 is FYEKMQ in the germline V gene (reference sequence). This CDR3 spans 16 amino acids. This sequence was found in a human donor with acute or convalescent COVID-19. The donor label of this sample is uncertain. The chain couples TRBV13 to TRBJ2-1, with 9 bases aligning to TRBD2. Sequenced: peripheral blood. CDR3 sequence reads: CASSFIAGETYNEQFF. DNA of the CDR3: TGTGCCAGCAGCTTTATAGCGGGGGAAACCTACAATGAGCAGTTCTTC.